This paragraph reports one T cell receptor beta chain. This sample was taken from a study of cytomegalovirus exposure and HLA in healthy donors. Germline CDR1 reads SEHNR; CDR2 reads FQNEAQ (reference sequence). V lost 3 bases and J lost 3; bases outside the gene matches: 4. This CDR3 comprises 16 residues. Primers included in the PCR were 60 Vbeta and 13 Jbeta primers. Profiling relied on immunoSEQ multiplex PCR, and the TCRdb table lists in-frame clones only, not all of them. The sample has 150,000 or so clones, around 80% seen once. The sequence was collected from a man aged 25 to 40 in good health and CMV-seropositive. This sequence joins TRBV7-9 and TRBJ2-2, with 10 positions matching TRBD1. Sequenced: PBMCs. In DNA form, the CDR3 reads TGTGCCAGCAGCTTTCCGGGACAGGGGTACACCGGGGAGCTGTTTTTT. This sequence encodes CASSFPGQGYTGELFF. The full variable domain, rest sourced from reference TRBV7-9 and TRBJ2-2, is DTGVSQNPRHKITKRGQNVTFRCDPISEHNRLYWYRQTLGQGPEFLTYFQNEAQLEKSRLLSDRFSAERPKGSFSTLEIQRTEQGDSAMYLCASSFPGQGYTGELFFGEGSRLTVL.